These T cell receptor beta chains were read from a single sample in a study of PD-1 blockade in classical Hodgkin lymphoma. Generated by immunoSEQ multiplex PCR, the TCRdb table keeps only in-frame clones and is missing some. The table has about 16,000 clones, approximately 80% seen once. The material was CD4+ T cells from blood, obtained at baseline. These receptors originate from a human donor with classical Hodgkin lymphoma. Both conserved end residues are part of each CDR3. D genes are given only for firm matches. Where a row states a size, it is once, few, many or the class of an expanded clone; other rows omit it.

J gene	V gene	D gene	clone size	CDR3 protein	CDR3 DNA
TRBJ2-7	TRBV10-3	TRBD1	.	CAISEGPGQGLYEQYF	TGTGCCATCAGTGAGGGCCCGGGACAGGGGCTCTACGAGCAGTACTTC
TRBJ2-1	TRBV19	TRBD1	.	CASTRRSGQGSYNEQFF	TGTGCCAGTACCCGAAGGTCCGGACAGGGATCCTACAATGAGCAGTTCTTC
TRBJ2-2	TRBV6-6	.	.	CASSVGSNTGELFF	TGTGCCAGCAGTGTCGGTTCGAACACCGGGGAGCTGTTTTTT
TRBJ2-1	TRBV6-4	TRBD2	.	CASSEWGGRDEQFF	TGTGCCAGCAGTGAGTGGGGGGGGAGGGATGAGCAGTTCTTC
TRBJ1-1	TRBV25-1	.	.	CASSTPLYTEAFF	TGTGCCAGCAGTACTCCGCTGTACACTGAAGCTTTCTTT
TRBJ2-1	TRBV1	.	.	CTSSQGPRGANNEQFF	TGCACCAGCAGCCAAGGCCCCAGGGGTGCCAACAATGAGCAGTTCTTC
TRBJ1-5	TRBV6-5	.	.	CASSRPNQPQHF	TGTGCCAGCAGTAGACCGAATCAGCCCCAGCATTTT
TRBJ2-3	TRBV18	TRBD2	.	CASSLLGVAGRTDTQYF	TGTGCCAGCTCACTGCTGGGGGTAGCGGGGCGAACAGATACGCAGTATTTT
TRBJ1-6	TRBV19	.	few	CASSRPNSPLHF	TGTGCCAGTAGTAGGCCAAATTCACCCCTCCACTTT
TRBJ2-5	TRBV5-1	TRBD1	.	CASSLGGTGYQETQYF	TGCGCCAGCAGCTTGGGTGGGACAGGGTACCAAGAGACCCAGTACTTC
TRBJ1-2	TRBV27	.	few	CASKGSANYGYTF	TGTGCCAGCAAAGGGTCAGCTAACTATGGCTACACCTTC
TRBJ1-2	TRBV5-1	.	once	CASSPTGTNYGYTF	TGCGCCAGCAGCCCTACCGGGACCAACTATGGCTACACCTTC
TRBJ2-7	TRBV6-1	.	.	CASTRGPGGNEQYF	TGTGCCAGCACAAGGGGCCCCGGGGGAAACGAGCAGTACTTC
TRBJ2-4	TRBV4-2	.	.	CASSHVGEAKNIQYF	TGTGCCAGCAGCCATGTTGGGGAGGCCAAAAACATTCAGTACTTC
TRBJ2-6	TRBV5-1	.	.	CASSSGWAPSSGANVLTF	TGCGCCAGCAGCTCCGGATGGGCCCCAAGCTCTGGGGCCAACGTCCTGACTTTC
TRBJ2-5	TRBV6-4	.	.	CASPRLVEETQYF	TGTGCCAGCCCCCGACTAGTTGAAGAGACCCAGTACTTC
TRBJ1-4	TRBV5-1	TRBD1	.	CASSSRGVDEKLFF	TGCGCCAGCAGCTCCAGGGGGGTGGATGAAAAACTGTTTTTT
TRBJ2-7	TRBV19	.	.	CASSIAPGHSSYEQYF	TGTGCCAGTAGTATCGCCCCAGGGCACTCTTCCTACGAGCAGTACTTC
TRBJ1-5	TRBV4-3	.	.	CASSSGTNYQPQHF	TGCGCCAGCAGCTCCGGGACAAATTATCAGCCCCAGCATTTT
TRBJ1-2	TRBV27	TRBD1	.	CASRVQGNYGYTF	TGTGCCAGCAGGGTACAGGGGAACTATGGCTACACCTTC
TRBJ2-2	TRBV30	.	.	CAWKPFRDKDTGELFF	TGTGCCTGGAAACCGTTCCGGGACAAAGACACCGGGGAGCTGTTTTTT
TRBJ2-1	TRBV14	TRBD2	.	CASSRFPGQEGGRAHEQFF	TGTGCCAGCAGTCGGTTCCCGGGTCAAGAGGGCGGGAGGGCACATGAGCAGTTCTTC
TRBJ2-5	TRBV6-5	TRBD2	.	CASGAGGASETQYF	TGTGCCAGCGGAGCGGGAGGGGCGTCAGAGACCCAGTACTTC
TRBJ1-3	TRBV13	.	.	CASSPQFSGNTIYF	TGTGCCAGCAGCCCCCAGTTCTCTGGAAACACCATATATTTT
TRBJ1-4	TRBV7-8	.	.	CASSRGGDNEKLFF	TGTGCCAGCAGCCGGGGGGGGGATAATGAAAAACTGTTTTTT
TRBJ1-2	TRBV6-1	.	.	CASSEAWNYGYTF	TGTGCCAGCAGTGAGGCCTGGAATTATGGCTACACCTTC
TRBJ1-6	TRBV9	.	once	CASSVDLDSNSPLHF	TGTGCCAGCAGCGTAGACCTGGACAGTAATTCACCCCTCCACTTT
TRBJ2-1	TRBV10-3	TRBD2	.	CAIGRSSGREGEQFF	TGTGCCATCGGACGGAGTAGCGGGAGGGAGGGGGAGCAGTTCTTC
TRBJ2-7	TRBV6-6	.	.	CASSYPRSYEQYF	TGTGCCAGCAGTTACCCCAGGAGTTACGAGCAGTACTTC
TRBJ2-1	TRBV7-2	.	.	CASSLVFQITNEQFF	TGTGCCAGCAGCTTAGTCTTCCAGATTACCAATGAGCAGTTCTTC
TRBJ1-5	TRBV7-2	.	.	CASSLVAGNQPQHF	TGTGCCAGCAGCTTAGTAGCGGGTAATCAGCCCCAGCATTTT
TRBJ2-7	TRBV11-1	TRBD1	once	CASGGQGFDEQYF	TGTGCCAGCGGCGGACAGGGGTTCGACGAGCAGTACTTC
TRBJ2-7	TRBV7-6	TRBD2	.	CASSPRTSGTWGYEQYF	TGTGCCAGCAGCCCGCGGACTAGCGGGACGTGGGGATACGAGCAGTACTTC
TRBJ2-1	TRBV5-1	.	few	CASSRENNEQFF	TGCGCCAGCAGCAGGGAGAACAATGAGCAGTTCTTC
TRBJ2-1	TRBV28	TRBD1	once	CASRGPGQGERRNEQFF	TGTGCCAGCAGGGGCCCGGGACAGGGAGAGAGGAGGAATGAGCAGTTCTTC
TRBJ1-2	TRBV6-6	.	once	CASSYGETYGYTF	TGTGCCAGCAGTTACGGGGAAACCTATGGCTACACCTTC
TRBJ1-1	TRBV7-9	.	few	CASSLLTENTEAFF	TGTGCCAGCAGCTTACTGACCGAGAACACTGAAGCTTTCTTT
TRBJ2-5	TRBV7-2	.	.	CASAQEGWGQETQYF	TGTGCCAGCGCCCAGGAGGGTTGGGGACAAGAGACCCAGTACTTC